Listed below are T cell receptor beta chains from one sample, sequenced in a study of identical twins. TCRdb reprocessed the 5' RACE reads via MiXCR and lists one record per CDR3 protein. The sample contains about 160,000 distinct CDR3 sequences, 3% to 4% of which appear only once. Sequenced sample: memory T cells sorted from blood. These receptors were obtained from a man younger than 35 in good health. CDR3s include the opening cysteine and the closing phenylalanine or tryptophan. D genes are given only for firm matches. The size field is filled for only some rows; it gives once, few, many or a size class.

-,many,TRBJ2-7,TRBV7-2,CASSFASYEQYF,TGTGCCAGCAGCTTTGCGTCCTACGAGCAGTACTTC
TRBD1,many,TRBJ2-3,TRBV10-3,CAIKGASTDTQYF,TGTGCCATCAAGGGGGCTAGCACAGATACGCAGTATTTT
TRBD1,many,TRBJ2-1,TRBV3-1,CASSQVRDRYNEQFF,TGTGCCAGCAGCCAAGTCCGGGACAGGTACAATGAGCAGTTCTTC
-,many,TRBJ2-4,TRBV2,CASSSGQSVGMNIQYF,TGTGCCAGCAGTTCGGGCCAATCAGTCGGGATGAACATTCAGTACTTC
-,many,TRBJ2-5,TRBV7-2,CASSPGDRETQYF,TGTGCCAGCAGCCCAGGGGACCGCGAGACCCAGTACTTC
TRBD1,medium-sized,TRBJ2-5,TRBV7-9,CASSLFSTGGQETQYF,TGTGCCAGCAGCTTATTTTCTACAGGGGGGCAAGAGACCCAGTACTTC
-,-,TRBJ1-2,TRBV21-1,CASSKAQPLLNYGYTF,TGTGCCAGCAGCAAAGCGCAACCTCTACTTAACTATGGCTACACCTTC
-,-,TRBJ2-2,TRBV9,CASSVGGVVAGELFF,TGTGCCAGCAGCGTGGGGGGAGTGGTAGCCGGGGAGCTGTTTTTT
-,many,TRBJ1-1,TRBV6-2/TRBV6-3,CASSYLGGRTDEAFF,TGTGCCAGCAGTTACTTGGGGGGACGTACAGATGAAGCTTTCTTT
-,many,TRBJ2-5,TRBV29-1,CSAERLALQETQYF,TGCAGCGCCGAACGACTGGCCCTTCAGGAGACCCAGTACTTC
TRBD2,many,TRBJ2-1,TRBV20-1,CSARDLGGREYNEQFF,TGCAGTGCTAGAGATCTAGGCGGGAGGGAGTACAATGAGCAGTTCTTC
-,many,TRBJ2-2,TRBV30,CAWSPRWGSGELFF,TGTGCCTGGAGTCCCCGATGGGGTTCCGGGGAGCTGTTTTTT
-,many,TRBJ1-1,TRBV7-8,CASSLGEGTEAFF,TGTGCCAGCAGCTTGGGGGAGGGCACTGAAGCTTTCTTT
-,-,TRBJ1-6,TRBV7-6,CASSPGTAGLSPLHF,TGTGCCAGCAGCCCTGGGACTGCGGGACTCTCACCCCTCCACTTT
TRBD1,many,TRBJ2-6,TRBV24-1,CATKGGLSGANVLTF,TGTGCCACCAAAGGGGGCTTGTCTGGGGCCAACGTCCTGACTTTC
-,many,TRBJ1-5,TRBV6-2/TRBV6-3,CASKGSHQPQHF,TGTGCCAGCAAGGGCTCTCATCAGCCCCAGCATTTT
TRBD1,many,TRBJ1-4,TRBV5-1,CASSSTGASEKLFF,TGCGCCAGCAGTTCTACAGGGGCCTCCGAAAAACTGTTTTTT
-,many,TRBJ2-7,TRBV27,CASSLSFRSYEQYF,TGTGCCAGCAGTCTCTCCTTCAGGTCCTACGAGCAGTACTTC
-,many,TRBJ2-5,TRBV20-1,CSARDQLAGRQETQYF,TGCAGTGCTAGAGACCAATTGGCAGGGCGGCAAGAGACCCAGTACTTC
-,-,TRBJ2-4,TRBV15,CATSSPGIAKNIQYF,TGTGCCACCAGCTCCCCGGGAATAGCCAAAAACATTCAGTACTTC
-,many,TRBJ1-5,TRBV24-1,CATSDGAGGQQPQHF,TGTGCCACCAGTGACGGAGCCGGGGGGCAACAGCCCCAGCATTTT
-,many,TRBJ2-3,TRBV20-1,CSATGLGREKMEDTQYF,TGCAGTGCCACCGGGTTGGGGCGGGAAAAAATGGAGGATACGCAGTATTTT
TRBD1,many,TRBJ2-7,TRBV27,CASRFSPGTGSDEQYF,TGTGCCAGCAGATTCTCTCCCGGGACAGGGTCCGACGAGCAGTACTTC
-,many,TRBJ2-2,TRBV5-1,CASSLIGVEDTGELFF,TGCGCCAGCAGCTTGATAGGGGTGGAGGACACCGGGGAGCTGTTTTTT
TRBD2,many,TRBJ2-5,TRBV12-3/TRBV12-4,CASSLILAGGSFGETQYF,TGTGCCAGCAGTTTAATTTTAGCGGGAGGGTCTTTTGGTGAGACCCAGTACTTC
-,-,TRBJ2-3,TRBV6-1,CATTLGGGDTQYF,TGTGCCACTACCCTCGGGGGCGGGGATACGCAGTATTTT
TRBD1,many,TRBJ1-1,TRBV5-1,CASTGQGRTEAFF,TGCGCCAGCACGGGACAGGGGAGGACTGAAGCTTTCTTT
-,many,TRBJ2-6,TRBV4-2,CASSQDSSGANVLTF,TGCGCCAGCAGCCAGGACAGCTCTGGGGCCAACGTCCTGACTTTC
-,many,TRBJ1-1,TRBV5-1,CASRVDTEAFF,TGCGCCAGCAGAGTGGACACTGAAGCTTTCTTT
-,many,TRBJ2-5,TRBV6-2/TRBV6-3,CASSYFGETQYF,TGTGCCAGCAGTTATTTCGGGGAGACCCAGTACTTC
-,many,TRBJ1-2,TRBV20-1,CSASGGISTTNYGYTF,TGCAGTGCTAGTGGGGGGATATCAACCACTAACTATGGCTACACCTTC